This passage covers 24 T cell receptor beta chains from one sample sequenced in a study of post-analysis software for immune sequencing data (dated by TCRdb to about 2015). To prepare the library, PCR was applied. The data were produced on an Illumina HiSeq 2500. To reduce PCR and sequencing biases, unique molecular identifiers were built into the TCR beta cDNA libraries. Through fastp at Q25 and MiXCR, TCRdb rebuilt clones from the public reads, retaining in-frame beta chains. Each entry is one CDR3 protein sequence, shown with its most common DNA and genes. Present in this sample are approximately 360,000 distinct CDR3 sequences, roughly 36% of which were seen just once. The top ten hold 10% to 15% of the sample. Their antigens are not known. The paper's findings and limits, for the study overall: Patients showed significantly higher frequencies than controls for a handful of TRBV segments, among them TRBV5-6, TRBV5-1 and TRBV20-1.

The source material was blood. These receptors were taken from a girl aged 5-17 years with multiple sclerosis.

This clonotype was counted between two and nine times. Relative to the germline gene, one junction end is altered; a read error may explain this. The gene calls are TRBV7-8 and TRBJ2-3; D is perhaps TRBD2 (7 bases). Germline-derived CDR1 and CDR2 are SGHVS and FQNEAQ. CDR3 size: 16 residues. CDR3 in DNA: TGTGCCAGCAACTACCACGAGGGGGGGAGCACAGACACGCGGTATTTT. This encodes CASNYHEGGSTDTRYF.

This clonotype was recorded a few times. This chain connects TRBV20-1 to TRBJ2-4; 9 nucleotides agree with TRBD2. Germline assignment: CDR1 DFQATT and CDR2 SNEGSKA (reference sequence). This CDR3 has 18 amino acids. Trimming removed 5 bases from V and 0 bases from J; junction bases left unmatched: 14. The DNA of the CDR3 is TGCAGTGCTTTCATAGCGGGAGCGGGTGATATAGCCAAAAACATTCAGTACTTC. Translated: CSAFIAGAGDIAKNIQYF.

V gene TRBV6-2 or TRBV6-3 combines with J gene TRBJ2-5; 8 bases match TRBD2. The CDR3 spans 15 residues. The germline V gene has CDR1 MNHEY and CDR2 SVGEGT. V lost 5 bases, J lost 3 bases, and 8 bases stayed unmatched. CDR3 sequence: CASSGRAGVKETQYF. The DNA for the CDR3 is TGTGCCAGCAGTGGGCGAGCGGGGGTCAAAGAGACCCAGTACTTC.

This chain links TRBV5-1 with TRBJ2-1; D may be TRBD2 (6 bases). Deletions cut 4 bases from V and 8 bases from J, with 16 bases between. This CDR3 region has 14 residues. Per the germline V gene, CDR1 is SGHRS and CDR2 is YFSETQ. For the CDR3, the DNA is TGCGCCAGCAGCCCAAACTCGGAGGGCGATGAGCAGTTCTTC. Translated: CASSPNSEGDEQFF.

The sample holds a few counts of this clonotype. The chain links TRBV5-1 to TRBJ2-2, with D perhaps TRBD1 (5 bases). The CDR3 covers 14 residues. Per the germline V gene, CDR1 is SGHRS and CDR2 is YFSETQ. V dropped 1 base and J dropped 3 bases, with 7 bases sitting between them. As DNA, the CDR3 is TGCGCCAGCAGCTTGTTACAGGACACCGGGGAGCTGTTTTTT. It is translated as CASSLLQDTGELFF.

The chain couples TRBV20-1 to TRBJ2-7, with TRBD1 matching 7 bases. Trimming at V came to 0 bases and at J to 1 base, leaving 6 bases not matched to a gene. This CDR3 comprises 15 residues. Looked up from germline, CDR1 is DFQATT and CDR2 is SNEGSKA (reference sequence). The CDR3 DNA follows: TGCAGTGCTAGAGACCCGACAGGGACGTCCTACGAGCAGTACTTC. Encoded protein: CSARDPTGTSYEQYF.

This sequence joins TRBV5-6 and TRBJ1-1, with a possible D match to TRBD1 (5 bases). Germline V gene sequence: CDR1 SGHDT, CDR2 YYEEEE. V was clipped by 6 bases and J by 5 bases, with 14 bases between them. The CDR3 has 13 residues. The CDR3 loop reads CASTMQGGTEAFF. CDR3 sequence (DNA): TGTGCCAGCACTATGCAGGGTGGTACTGAAGCTTTCTTT.

This clonotype appeared once. One end of the junction fails to match germline, which may point to a read error. CDR3 DNA: TGTGCCAGCAGATTAGGGGGGGGAAAAGGCTACAATGAGCAGTTCTTC. Protein: CASRLGGGKGYNEQFF. The chain couples TRBV7-9 to TRBJ2-1, with a tentative D call TRBD2 (7 bases). Germline values: CDR1 SEHNR, CDR2 FQNEAQ (reference sequence). The CDR3 has 16 amino acids.

This clonotype was seen a few times. The chain joins TRBV9 to TRBJ2-7; D remains ambiguous. Trimming left V 2 bases short and J 4 bases short, with 10 bases between. Per germline, CDR1 SGDLS and CDR2 YYNGEE. The CDR3 contains 13 residues. The CDR3 loop reads CASSVGETYEQYF. CDR3 nucleotide sequence: TGTGCCAGCAGCGTTGGGGAAACTTACGAGCAGTACTTC. Combining the CDR3 with reference TRBV9 and TRBJ2-7 gives the whole variable domain DSGVTQTPKHLITATGQRVTLRCSPRSGDLSVYWYQQSLDQGLQFLIQYYNGEERAKGNILERFSAQQFPDLHSELNLSSLELGDSALYFCASSVGETYEQYFGPGTRLTVT.

This clonotype was seen only a few times. CDR3 amino acids: CASSLTGTGTNYGYTF. The CDR3 nucleotides are TGTGCCAGCAGTTTAACCGGGACAGGGACTAACTATGGCTACACCTTC. The chain links TRBV12-3 or TRBV12-4 to TRBJ1-2, with 9 bases lining up with TRBD1. Germline trimming cut 2 bases from V and 0 bases from J; bases unmatched to any gene: 4. This CDR3 has 16 residues.

This clonotype was seen only a few times. This rearrangement joins TRBV7-9 to TRBJ2-4; the D is unclear. This CDR3 contains 15 residues. Trimming stripped 1 base from V and 0 bases from J, with 7 bases between. Germline-derived CDR1 and CDR2 are SEHNR and FQNEAQ (reference sequence). The CDR3 protein is CASSLGGEAKNIQYF. CDR3 DNA: TGTGCCAGCAGCTTAGGAGGCGAAGCCAAAAACATTCAGTACTTC.

This clonotype appeared a few times. This chain joins TRBV5-1 and TRBJ2-5; possible D gene TRBD1, 5 bases. The CDR3 is 16 residues long. In germline, CDR1 is SGHRS, CDR2 YFSETQ. V was cut by 3 bases and J by 2 bases, with 17 bases left in between. Written as DNA, the CDR3 is TGCGCCAGCAGCTCCCGGACATCCGACCTACAAGAGACCCAGTACTTC. Translating gives CASSSRTSDLQETQYF. Combining the CDR3 with reference TRBV5-1 and TRBJ2-5 gives the whole variable domain KAGVTQTPRYLIKTRGQQVTLSCSPISGHRSVSWYQQTPGQGLQFLFEYFSETQRNKGNFPGRFSGRQFSNSRSEMNVSTLELGDSALYLCASSSRTSDLQETQYFGPGTRLLVL.

This sequence joins TRBV7-9 and TRBJ2-1; TRBD1 matches 7 bases. V lost 5 bases and J lost 7; bases outside the gene matches: 8. Germline-derived CDR1 and CDR2 are SEHNR and FQNEAQ (reference sequence). This CDR3 contains 14 residues. The CDR3 protein is CASSPTQQGNEQFF. CDR3 sequence (DNA): TGTGCCAGCAGCCCAACCCAACAGGGGAATGAGCAGTTCTTC.

This chain uses TRBV7-8 with TRBJ1-5; tentatively, D is TRBD1 (6 bases). CDR1 SGHVS and CDR2 FQNEAQ come from the germline V gene. Between the trimmed V and J ends, which lost 5 bases and 4 bases, there was a span of 12 bases. The CDR3 is 14 amino acids. In nucleotides, the CDR3 is TGTGCCAGCAGCGTAGGGGGGGGTAATCAGCCCCAGCATTTT. Translation: CASSVGGGNQPQHF.

This clonotype was seen only a few times. The V gene is TRBV5-1, the J gene TRBJ2-3; 12 bases line up with TRBD2. Germline V gives CDR1 SGHRS, CDR2 YFSETQ. The CDR3 consists of 18 residues. V was clipped by 4 bases and J by 2 bases; unmatched bases: 11. This CDR3 is CASSPGLAGLSFTDTQYF. CDR3 nucleotide sequence: TGCGCCAGCAGCCCGGGACTAGCGGGCCTCTCGTTCACAGATACGCAGTATTTT.

J is TRBJ1-6 and V is TRBV13; 8 bases map to TRBD1. The V gene's germline CDR1 is PRHDT and CDR2 FYEKMQ (reference sequence). The J segment lost 7 bases and the V segment lost 5 bases, leaving 10 bases of the junction unmatched. The CDR3 length is 16 residues. In nucleotides, the CDR3 is TGTGCCAGCAGCCCCTGGACAGGGAGGGAGAATTCACCCCTCCACTTT. This codes for CASSPWTGRENSPLHF.

In DNA form, the CDR3 reads TGTGCCAGCTCATCGTATTCGGGGGTGAGCTCCTACAATGAGCAGTTCTTC. Protein product: CASSSYSGVSSYNEQFF. The chain employs TRBV18 and TRBJ2-1; possible D gene TRBD2, 6 bases. V lost 5 bases, J lost 0 bases, and 17 bases lay in between. Germline CDR1 reads KGHSH; CDR2 reads LQKENI. The CDR3 covers 17 residues.

The chain employs TRBV6-5 and TRBJ2-3, with D possibly TRBD1 on 6 matching bases. The length of the CDR3 is 14 residues. Germline V gene lookup returns CDR1 MNHEY and CDR2 SVGAGI. Trimming took 6 bases from V and 6 from J, leaving 16 bases between them. DNA for the CDR3: TGTGCCAGCAGCCCATTTCGAGGGGGTGATACGCAGTATTTT. The encoded protein is CASSPFRGGDTQYF.

J is TRBJ1-1 and V is TRBV12-3 or TRBV12-4; D gene unclear. The CDR3 runs to 13 residues. Trimming stripped 3 bases from V and 3 bases from J, with 8 bases between. In nucleotides, the CDR3 is TGTGCCAGCAGTTTCCGGGTGGACACTGAAGCTTTCTTT. Protein sequence: CASSFRVDTEAFF.

The genes are TRBV27 and TRBJ2-7; the D gene is possibly TRBD1 (6 bases). The CDR3 has 13 residues. V dropped 3 bases and J dropped 3 bases, with 9 bases sitting between them. Germline-derived CDR1 and CDR2 are MNHEY and SMNVEV (reference sequence). CDR3 nucleotides: TGTGCCAGCAGTTTTAAAGGGGGCTACGAGCAGTACTTC. Its protein is CASSFKGGYEQYF.

This chain uses TRBV7-4 with TRBJ1-1; no firm D call. V was trimmed by 2 bases and J by 0 bases, leaving 10 bases between them. CDR3 length: 15 amino acids. Germline CDR1 reads SGHVT; CDR2 reads SQSDAQ. Here the CDR3 DNA reads TGTGCCAGCAGCTTATTGTGTGGAGTGAACACTGAAGCTTTCTTT. Its translation: CASSLLCGVNTEAFF.

The chain uses TRBV12-3 or TRBV12-4 and TRBJ1-1; the match to TRBD1 covers 7 bases. The V and J ends lost 7 bases and 5 bases, in that order; junction bases with no gene match: 7. The CDR3 has 13 residues. Here the CDR3 DNA reads TGTGCCAGCAAGGTACAGGGGAGTACTGAAGCTTTCTTT. Residues: CASKVQGSTEAFF.

This clonotype showed up just a few times. The V and J genes are TRBV11-2 and TRBJ2-3; possibly TRBD1 for D (6 bases). CDR1 SGHAT and CDR2 FQNNGV come from the germline V gene. The V gene lost 5 bases and the J gene lost 2 bases, with 17 bases spanning the gap. The CDR3 spans 16 residues. The CDR3 DNA reads as TGTGCCAGCAGCATAATACAGGGAGCTGCCACAGATACGCAGTATTTT. Translation gives CASSIIQGAATDTQYF.

J is TRBJ2-5 and V is TRBV11-2; the D gene is possibly TRBD2 (6 bases). The CDR3 totals 13 residues. Germline V CDR1 and CDR2: SGHAT, FQNNGV. Trimming left V 5 bases short and J 7 bases short, with 14 bases between. CDR3 loop: CASSQRLDGTQYF. In nucleotides, the CDR3 is TGTGCCAGCAGCCAGAGACTAGACGGGACCCAGTACTTC.